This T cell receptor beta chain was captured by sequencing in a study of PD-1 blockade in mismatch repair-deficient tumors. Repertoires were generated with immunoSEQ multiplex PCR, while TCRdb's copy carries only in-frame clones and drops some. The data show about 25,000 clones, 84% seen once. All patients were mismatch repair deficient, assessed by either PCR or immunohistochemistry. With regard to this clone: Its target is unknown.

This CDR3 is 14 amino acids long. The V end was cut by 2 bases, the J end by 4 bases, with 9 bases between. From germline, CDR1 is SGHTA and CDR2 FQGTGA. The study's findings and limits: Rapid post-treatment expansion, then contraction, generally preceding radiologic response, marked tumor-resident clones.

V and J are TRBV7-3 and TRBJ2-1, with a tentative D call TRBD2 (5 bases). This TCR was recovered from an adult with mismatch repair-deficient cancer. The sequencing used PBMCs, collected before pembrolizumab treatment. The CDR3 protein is CASSLLPGYNEQFF. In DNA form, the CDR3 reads TGTGCCAGCAGCTTACTTCCGGGGTACAATGAGCAGTTCTTC.